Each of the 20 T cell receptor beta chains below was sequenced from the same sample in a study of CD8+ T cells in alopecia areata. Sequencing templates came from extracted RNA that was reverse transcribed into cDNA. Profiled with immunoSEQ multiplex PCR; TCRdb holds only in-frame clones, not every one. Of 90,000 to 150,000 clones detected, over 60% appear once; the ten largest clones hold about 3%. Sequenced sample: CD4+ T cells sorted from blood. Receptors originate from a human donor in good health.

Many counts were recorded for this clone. In DNA form, the CDR3 reads TGTGCCAGTAGTATGGGGGCTCTTCGACTAGTGCTTAGAGAAGATACGCAGTATTTT. It is translated as CASSMGALRLVLREDTQYF. This chain links TRBV19 with TRBJ2-3; D may be TRBD1 or TRBD2 (6 bases each). The germline V gene encodes CDR1 LNHDA and CDR2 SQIVND (reference sequence). The CDR3 length is 19 residues. Trimming stripped 3 bases from V and 5 bases from J, with 27 bases between.

CDR3 nucleotide sequence: TGTGCCAGCGGGGACCGTACGACCGGGTCACCCCTCCACTTT. Amino acids: CASGDRTTGSPLHF. This chain connects TRBV5-6 to TRBJ1-6; tentative D call: TRBD1 (5 bases). The CDR3 consists of 14 residues. V lost 7 bases and J 10 bases, leaving 18 bases between the germline ends. The germline V gene has CDR1 SGHDT and CDR2 YYEEEE.

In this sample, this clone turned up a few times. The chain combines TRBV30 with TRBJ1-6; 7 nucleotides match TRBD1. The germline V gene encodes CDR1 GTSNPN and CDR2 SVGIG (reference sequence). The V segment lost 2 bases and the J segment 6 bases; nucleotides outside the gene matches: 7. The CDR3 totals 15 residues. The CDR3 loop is CAWSLPGQFNSPLHF. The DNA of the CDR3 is TGTGCCTGGAGTCTCCCGGGACAGTTTAATTCACCCCTCCACTTT.

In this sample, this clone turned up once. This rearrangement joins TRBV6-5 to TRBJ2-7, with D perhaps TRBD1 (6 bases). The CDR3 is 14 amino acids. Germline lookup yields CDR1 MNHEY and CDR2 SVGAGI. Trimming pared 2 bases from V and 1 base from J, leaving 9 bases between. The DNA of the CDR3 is TGTGCCAGCAGTTACAGAAGGGGGTCCTACGAGCAGTACTTC. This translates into CASSYRRGSYEQYF.

Here the CDR3 reads CSVEPGDTNYGYTF. The CDR3 DNA reads as TGCAGCGTGGAGCCGGGAGATACTAACTATGGCTACACCTTC. V gene TRBV29-1 combines with J gene TRBJ1-2; no definite D call. Germline V CDR1 and CDR2: SQVTM, ANQGSEA. The V gene lost 6 bases and the J gene lost 0 bases, with 14 bases spanning the gap. CDR3 length: 14 amino acids.

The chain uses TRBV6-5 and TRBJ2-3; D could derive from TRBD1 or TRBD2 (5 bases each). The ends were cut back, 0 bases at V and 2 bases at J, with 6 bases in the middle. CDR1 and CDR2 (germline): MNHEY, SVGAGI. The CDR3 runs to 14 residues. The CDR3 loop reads CASSYSGATDTQYF. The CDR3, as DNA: TGTGCCAGCAGTTACTCCGGGGCCACAGATACGCAGTATTTT.

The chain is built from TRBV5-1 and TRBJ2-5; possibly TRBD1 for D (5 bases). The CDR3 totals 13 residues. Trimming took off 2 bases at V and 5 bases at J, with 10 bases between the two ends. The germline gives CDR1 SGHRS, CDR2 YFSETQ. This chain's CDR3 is CASSLTGWETQYF. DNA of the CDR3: TGCGCCAGCAGCTTAACAGGTTGGGAGACCCAGTACTTC.

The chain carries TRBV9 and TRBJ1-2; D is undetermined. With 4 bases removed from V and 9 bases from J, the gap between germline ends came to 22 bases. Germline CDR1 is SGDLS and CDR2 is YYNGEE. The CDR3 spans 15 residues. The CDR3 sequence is CASSPGPTRGDRYTF. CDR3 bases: TGTGCCAGCAGCCCAGGACCGACTAGAGGCGATCGCTACACCTTC. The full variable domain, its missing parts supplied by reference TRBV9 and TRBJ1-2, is DSGVTQTPKHLITATGQRVTLRCSPRSGDLSVYWYQQSLDQGLQFLIQYYNGEERAKGNILERFSAQQFPDLHSELNLSSLELGDSALYFCASSPGPTRGDRYTFGSGTRLTVV.

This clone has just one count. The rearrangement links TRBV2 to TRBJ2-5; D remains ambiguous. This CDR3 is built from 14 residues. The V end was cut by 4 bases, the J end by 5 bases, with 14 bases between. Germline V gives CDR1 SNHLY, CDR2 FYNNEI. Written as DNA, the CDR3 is TGTGCCAGCAGTGTTGATGCCATGACGGAGACCCAGTACTTC. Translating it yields CASSVDAMTETQYF.

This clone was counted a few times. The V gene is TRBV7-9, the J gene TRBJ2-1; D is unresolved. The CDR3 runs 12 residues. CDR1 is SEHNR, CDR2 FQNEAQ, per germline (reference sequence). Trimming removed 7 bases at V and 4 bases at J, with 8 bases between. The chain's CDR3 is CASTQAYNEQFF. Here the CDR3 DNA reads TGTGCCAGCACGCAGGCTTACAATGAGCAGTTCTTC.

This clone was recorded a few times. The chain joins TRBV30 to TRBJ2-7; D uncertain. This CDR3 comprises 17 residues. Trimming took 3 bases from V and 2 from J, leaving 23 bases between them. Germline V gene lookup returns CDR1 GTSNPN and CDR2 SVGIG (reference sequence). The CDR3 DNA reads TGTGCCTGGAGACCCTCCGAGGAGCCTTTAGCAACCTACGAGCAGTACTTC. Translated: CAWRPSEEPLATYEQYF.

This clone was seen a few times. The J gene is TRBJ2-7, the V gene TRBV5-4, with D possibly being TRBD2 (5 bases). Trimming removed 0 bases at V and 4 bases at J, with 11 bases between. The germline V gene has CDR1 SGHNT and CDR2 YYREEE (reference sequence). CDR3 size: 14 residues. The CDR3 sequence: CASSLEREKYEQYF. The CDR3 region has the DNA TGTGCCAGCAGCTTGGAAAGGGAGAAGTACGAGCAGTACTTC.

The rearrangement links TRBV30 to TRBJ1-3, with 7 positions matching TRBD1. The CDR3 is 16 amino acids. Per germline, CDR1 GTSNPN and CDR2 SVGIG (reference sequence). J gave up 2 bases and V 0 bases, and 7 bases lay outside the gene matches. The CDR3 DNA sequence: TGTGCCTGGAGTGTTAAGACCCAGGGGGCTGGAAACACCATATATTTT. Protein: CAWSVKTQGAGNTIYF.

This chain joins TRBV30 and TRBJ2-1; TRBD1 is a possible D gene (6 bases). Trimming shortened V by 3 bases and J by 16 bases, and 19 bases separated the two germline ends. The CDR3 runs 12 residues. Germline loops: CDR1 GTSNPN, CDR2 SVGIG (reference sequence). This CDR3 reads CAWRGAAERQFF. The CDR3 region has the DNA TGTGCCTGGAGGGGGGCTGCGGAGAGGCAATTCTTC.

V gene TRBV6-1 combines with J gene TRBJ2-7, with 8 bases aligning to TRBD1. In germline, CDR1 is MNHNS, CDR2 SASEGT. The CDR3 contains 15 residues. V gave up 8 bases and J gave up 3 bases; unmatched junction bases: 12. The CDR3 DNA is TGTGCCAGCGATTCCCGACAGGGGTCAGGCTACGAGCAGTACTTC. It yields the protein CASDSRQGSGYEQYF.

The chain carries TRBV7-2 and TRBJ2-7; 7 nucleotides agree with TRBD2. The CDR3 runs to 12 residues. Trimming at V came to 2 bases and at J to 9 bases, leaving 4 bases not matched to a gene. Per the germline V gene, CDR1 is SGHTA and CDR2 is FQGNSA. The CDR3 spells CASSLSSGVQYF. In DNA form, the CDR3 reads TGTGCCAGCAGCTTATCGAGCGGGGTGCAGTACTTC.

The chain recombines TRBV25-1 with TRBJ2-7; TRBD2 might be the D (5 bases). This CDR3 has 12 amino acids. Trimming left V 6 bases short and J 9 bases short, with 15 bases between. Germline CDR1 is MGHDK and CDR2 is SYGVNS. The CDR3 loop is CASSTQRGWQYF. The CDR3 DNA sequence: TGTGCCAGCAGCACTCAGCGCGGGTGGCAGTACTTC.

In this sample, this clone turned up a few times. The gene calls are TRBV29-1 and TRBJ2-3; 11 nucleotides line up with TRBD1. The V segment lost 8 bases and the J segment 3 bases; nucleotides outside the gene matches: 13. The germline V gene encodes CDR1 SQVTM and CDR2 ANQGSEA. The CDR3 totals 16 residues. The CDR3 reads CSTDRPGQGATDTQYF. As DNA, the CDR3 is TGCAGCACCGACCGCCCCGGACAGGGGGCAACAGATACGCAGTATTTT.

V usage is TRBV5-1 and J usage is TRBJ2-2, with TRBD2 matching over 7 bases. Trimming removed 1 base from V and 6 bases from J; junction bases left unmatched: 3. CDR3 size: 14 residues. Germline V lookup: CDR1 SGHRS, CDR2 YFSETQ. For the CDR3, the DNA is TGCGCCAGCAGCTTGCTTACTAGCGCCGGGGAGCTGTTTTTT. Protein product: CASSLLTSAGELFF.

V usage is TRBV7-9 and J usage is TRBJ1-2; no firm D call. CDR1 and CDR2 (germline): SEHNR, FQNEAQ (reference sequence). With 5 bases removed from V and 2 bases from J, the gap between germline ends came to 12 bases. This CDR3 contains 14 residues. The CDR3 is CASSIGQKNYGYTF. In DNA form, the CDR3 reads TGTGCCAGCAGCATCGGGCAAAAGAACTATGGCTACACCTTC.